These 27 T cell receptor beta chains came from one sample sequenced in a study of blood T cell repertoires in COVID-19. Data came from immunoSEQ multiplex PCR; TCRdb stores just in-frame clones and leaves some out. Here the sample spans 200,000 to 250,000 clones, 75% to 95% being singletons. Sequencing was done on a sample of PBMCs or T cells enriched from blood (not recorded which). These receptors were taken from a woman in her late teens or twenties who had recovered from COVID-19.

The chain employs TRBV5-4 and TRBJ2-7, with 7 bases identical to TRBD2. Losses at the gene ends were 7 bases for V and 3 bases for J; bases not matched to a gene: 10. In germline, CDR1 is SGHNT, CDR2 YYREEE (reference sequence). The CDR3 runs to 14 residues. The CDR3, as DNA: TGTGCCAGCCGGAGCGGGACGGACCACTACGAGCAGTACTTC. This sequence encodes CASRSGTDHYEQYF.

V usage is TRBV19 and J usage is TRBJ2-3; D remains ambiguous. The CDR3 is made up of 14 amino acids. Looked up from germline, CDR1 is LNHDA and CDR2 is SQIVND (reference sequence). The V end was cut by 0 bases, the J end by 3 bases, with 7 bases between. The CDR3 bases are TGTGCCAGTAGTATAGATCTGTTTACAGATACGCAGTATTTT. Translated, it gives CASSIDLFTDTQYF.

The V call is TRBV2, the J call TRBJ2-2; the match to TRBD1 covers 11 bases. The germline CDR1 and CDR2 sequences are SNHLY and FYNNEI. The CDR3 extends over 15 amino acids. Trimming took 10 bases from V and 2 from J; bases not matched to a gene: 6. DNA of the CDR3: TGTGCCAACAAAAGGACAGGGGGCAACACCGGGGAGCTGTTTTTT. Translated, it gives CANKRTGGNTGELFF.

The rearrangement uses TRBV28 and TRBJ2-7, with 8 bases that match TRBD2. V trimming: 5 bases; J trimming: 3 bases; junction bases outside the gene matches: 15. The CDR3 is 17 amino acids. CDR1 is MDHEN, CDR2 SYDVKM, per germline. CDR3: CASSQSGSPSYSYEQYF. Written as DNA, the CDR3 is TGTGCCAGCAGTCAGAGCGGGAGCCCTTCCTATAGCTACGAGCAGTACTTC. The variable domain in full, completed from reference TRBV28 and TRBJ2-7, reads DVKVTQSSRYLVKRTGEKVFLECVQDMDHENMFWYRQDPGLGLRLIYFSYDVKMKEKGDIPEGYSVSREKKERFSLILESASTNQTSMYLCASSQSGSPSYSYEQYFGPGTRLTVT.

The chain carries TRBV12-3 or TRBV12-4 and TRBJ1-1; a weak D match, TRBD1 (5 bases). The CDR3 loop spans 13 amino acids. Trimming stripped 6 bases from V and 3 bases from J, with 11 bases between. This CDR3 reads CASSQKGYTEAFF. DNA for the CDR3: TGTGCCAGCAGCCAAAAGGGGTACACTGAAGCTTTCTTT.

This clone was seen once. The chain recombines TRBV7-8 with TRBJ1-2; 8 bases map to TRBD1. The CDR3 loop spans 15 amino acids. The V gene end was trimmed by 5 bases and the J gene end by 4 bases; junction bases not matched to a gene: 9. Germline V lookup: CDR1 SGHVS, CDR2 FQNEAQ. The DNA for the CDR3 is TGTGCCAGCAGCCCGTCGCGGACAGGGATCTATGGCTACACCTTC. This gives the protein CASSPSRTGIYGYTF.

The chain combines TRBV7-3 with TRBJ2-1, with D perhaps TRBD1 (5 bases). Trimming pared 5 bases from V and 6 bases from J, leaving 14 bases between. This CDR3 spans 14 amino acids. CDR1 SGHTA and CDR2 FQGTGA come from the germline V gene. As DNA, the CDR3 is TGTGCCAGCAGCCCATATGACAGCTCCAATGAGCAGTTCTTC. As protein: CASSPYDSSNEQFF.

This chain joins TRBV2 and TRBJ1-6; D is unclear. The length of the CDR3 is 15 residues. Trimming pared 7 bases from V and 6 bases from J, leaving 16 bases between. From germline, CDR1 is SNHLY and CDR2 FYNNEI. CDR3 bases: TGTGCCAGCAAGAGAGAGGGAACGAGTAATTCACCCCTCCACTTT. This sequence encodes CASKREGTSNSPLHF.

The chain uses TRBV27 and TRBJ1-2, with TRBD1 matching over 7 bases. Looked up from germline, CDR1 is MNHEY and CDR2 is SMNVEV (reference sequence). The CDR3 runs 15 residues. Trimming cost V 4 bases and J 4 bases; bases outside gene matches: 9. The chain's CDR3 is CASSSPHRGTYGYTF. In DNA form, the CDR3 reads TGTGCCAGCAGTTCCCCCCACAGGGGTACCTATGGCTACACCTTC.

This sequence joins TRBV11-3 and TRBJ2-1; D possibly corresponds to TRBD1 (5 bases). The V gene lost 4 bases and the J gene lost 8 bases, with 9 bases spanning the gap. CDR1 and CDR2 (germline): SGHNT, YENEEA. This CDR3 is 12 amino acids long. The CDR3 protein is CASSSQGDEQFF. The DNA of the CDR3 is TGTGCCAGCAGCTCCCAGGGCGATGAGCAGTTCTTC.

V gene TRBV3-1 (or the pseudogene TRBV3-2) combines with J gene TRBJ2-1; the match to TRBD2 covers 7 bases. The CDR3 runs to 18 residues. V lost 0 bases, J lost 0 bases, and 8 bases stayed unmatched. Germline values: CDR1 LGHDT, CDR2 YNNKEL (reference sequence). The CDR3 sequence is CASSQDLPSGYSYNEQFF. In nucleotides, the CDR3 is TGTGCCAGCAGCCAAGATCTACCTAGCGGATACTCCTACAATGAGCAGTTCTTC.

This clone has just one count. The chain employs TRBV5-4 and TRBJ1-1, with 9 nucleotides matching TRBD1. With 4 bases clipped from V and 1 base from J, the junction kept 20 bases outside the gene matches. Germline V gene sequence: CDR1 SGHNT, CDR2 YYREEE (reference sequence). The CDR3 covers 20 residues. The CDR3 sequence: CASSILTGGKPPFRNTEAFF. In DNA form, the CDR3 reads TGTGCCAGCAGCATACTAACAGGGGGCAAACCCCCCTTTCGGAACACTGAAGCTTTCTTT.

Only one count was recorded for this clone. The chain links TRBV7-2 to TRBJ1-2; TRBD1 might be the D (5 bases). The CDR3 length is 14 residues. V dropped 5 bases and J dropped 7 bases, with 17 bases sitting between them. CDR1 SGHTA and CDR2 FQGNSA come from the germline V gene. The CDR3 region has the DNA TGTGCCAGCAGCCCTTTAGGGCAGGGAGGTGGCTACACCTTC. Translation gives CASSPLGQGGGYTF.

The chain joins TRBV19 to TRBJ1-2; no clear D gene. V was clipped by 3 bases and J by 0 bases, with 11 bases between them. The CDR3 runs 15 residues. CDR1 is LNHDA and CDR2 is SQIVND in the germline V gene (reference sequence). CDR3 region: CASSIMAAANYGYTF. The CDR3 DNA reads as TGTGCCAGTAGTATTATGGCTGCGGCTAACTATGGCTACACCTTC.

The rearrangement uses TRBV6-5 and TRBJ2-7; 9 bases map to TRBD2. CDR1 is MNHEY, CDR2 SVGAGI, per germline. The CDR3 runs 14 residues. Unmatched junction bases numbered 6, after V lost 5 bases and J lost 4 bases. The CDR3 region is CASSRTSVIYEQYF. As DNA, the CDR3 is TGTGCCAGCAGTCGGACTAGCGTGATATACGAGCAGTACTTC.

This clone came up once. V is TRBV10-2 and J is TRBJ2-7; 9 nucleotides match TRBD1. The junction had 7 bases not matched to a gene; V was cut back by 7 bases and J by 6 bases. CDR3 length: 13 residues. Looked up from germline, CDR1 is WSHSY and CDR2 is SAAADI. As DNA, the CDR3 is TGCGCCAGCACACCCGGGACAGGGCTCGAGCAGTACTTC. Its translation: CASTPGTGLEQYF.

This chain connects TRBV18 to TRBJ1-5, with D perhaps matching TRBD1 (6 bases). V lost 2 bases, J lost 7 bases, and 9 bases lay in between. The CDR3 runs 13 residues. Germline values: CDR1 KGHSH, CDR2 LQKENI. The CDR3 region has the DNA TGTGCCAGCTCACCATTACAGGGACAGCCCCAGCATTTT. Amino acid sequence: CASSPLQGQPQHF.

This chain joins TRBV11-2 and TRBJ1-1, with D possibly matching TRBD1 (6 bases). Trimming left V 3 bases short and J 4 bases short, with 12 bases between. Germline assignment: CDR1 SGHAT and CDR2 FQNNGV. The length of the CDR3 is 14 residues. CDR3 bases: TGTGCCAGCAGCTTCAACAGGGAGGGCACTGAAGCTTTCTTT. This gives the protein CASSFNREGTEAFF.

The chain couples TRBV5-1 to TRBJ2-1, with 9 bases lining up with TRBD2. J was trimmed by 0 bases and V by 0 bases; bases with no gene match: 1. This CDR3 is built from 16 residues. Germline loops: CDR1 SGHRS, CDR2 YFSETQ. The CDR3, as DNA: TGCGCCAGCAGCTTGGTAGCGGGAGCCTCCTACAATGAGCAGTTCTTC. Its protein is CASSLVAGASYNEQFF.

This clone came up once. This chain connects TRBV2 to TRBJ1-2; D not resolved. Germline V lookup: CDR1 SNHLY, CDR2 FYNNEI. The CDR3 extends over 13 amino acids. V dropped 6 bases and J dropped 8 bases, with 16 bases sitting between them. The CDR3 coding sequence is TGTGCCAGCAGGAGAGCAGGATCTGCGGGCTACACCTTC. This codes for CASRRAGSAGYTF.

The CDR3 nucleotides read TGTGCCAGCAGCTTAGCGCGGGCGTGGGGGGGGCTTCGGGATTACGAGCAGTACTTC. This codes for CASSLARAWGGLRDYEQYF. The chain uses TRBV7-2 and TRBJ2-7; perhaps TRBD2 as D (7 bases). The CDR3 is 19 residues long. Germline loops: CDR1 SGHTA, CDR2 FQGNSA. Trimming stripped 0 bases from V and 4 bases from J, with 25 bases between.

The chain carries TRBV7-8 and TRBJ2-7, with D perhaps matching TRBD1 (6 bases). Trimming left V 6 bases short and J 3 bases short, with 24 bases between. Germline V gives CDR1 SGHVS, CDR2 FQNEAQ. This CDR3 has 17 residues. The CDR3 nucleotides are TGTGCCAGCAGTTCTATGATGATTGGGACACTGGTCTACGAGCAGTACTTC. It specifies CASSSMMIGTLVYEQYF.

The CDR3 region is CASSWTGHQPQHF. CDR3 bases: TGTGCCAGCAGTTGGACAGGTCATCAGCCCCAGCATTTT. The chain joins TRBV6-2 or TRBV6-3 to TRBJ1-5, with 7 positions matching TRBD1. J was trimmed by 5 bases and V by 4 bases; bases with no gene match: 2. This CDR3 has 13 residues. Germline CDR1 reads MNHEY; CDR2 reads SVGEGT.

In DNA, the CDR3 is TGTGCCAGCAGCTTAATCCTGTCGGGCTACACCTTC. This encodes CASSLILSGYTF. This sequence joins TRBV7-9 and TRBJ1-2, with no clear D. The CDR3 contains 12 residues. Germline CDR1 reads SEHNR; CDR2 reads FQNEAQ (reference sequence). Trimming removed 2 bases at V and 8 bases at J, with 9 bases between.

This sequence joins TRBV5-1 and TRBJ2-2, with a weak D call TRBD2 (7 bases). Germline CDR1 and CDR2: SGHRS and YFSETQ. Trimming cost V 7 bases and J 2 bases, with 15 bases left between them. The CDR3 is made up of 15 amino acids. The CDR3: CASALWGGNTGELFF. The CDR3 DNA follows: TGCGCCAGCGCCCTTTGGGGGGGCAACACCGGGGAGCTGTTTTTT.

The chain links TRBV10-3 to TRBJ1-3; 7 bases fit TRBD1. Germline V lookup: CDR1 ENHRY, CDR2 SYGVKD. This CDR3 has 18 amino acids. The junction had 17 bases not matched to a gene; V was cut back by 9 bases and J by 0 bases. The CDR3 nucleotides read TGTGCCATGACCCCCGAACAGGGGTTTAAAGGCTCTGGAAACACCATATATTTT. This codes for CAMTPEQGFKGSGNTIYF.

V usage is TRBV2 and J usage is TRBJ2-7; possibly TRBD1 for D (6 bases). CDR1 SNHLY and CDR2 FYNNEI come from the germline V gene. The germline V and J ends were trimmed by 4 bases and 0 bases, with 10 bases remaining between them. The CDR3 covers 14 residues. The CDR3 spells CASSGQEISYEQYF. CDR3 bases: TGTGCCAGCAGTGGACAGGAAATCTCCTACGAGCAGTACTTC. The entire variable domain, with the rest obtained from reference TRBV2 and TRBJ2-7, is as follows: EPEVTQTPSHQVTQMGQEVILRCVPISNHLYFYWYRQILGQKVEFLVSFYNNEISEKSEIFDDQFSVERPDGSNFTLKIRSTKLEDSAMYFCASSGQEISYEQYFGPGTRLTVT.